This entry lists 21 T cell receptor beta chains sequenced from one sample in a study of blood T cell repertoires in COVID-19. Clones were sequenced by immunoSEQ multiplex PCR, and TCRdb holds only the in-frame ones, with some missing. This sample has roughly 160,000 clones, with approximately 80% found just once. The sample was peripheral blood. The receptors derive from an older woman with acute or convalescent COVID-19.

The rearrangement joins TRBV18 to TRBJ1-1; the D gene is possibly TRBD1 (5 bases). CDR1 KGHSH and CDR2 LQKENI come from the germline V gene. This CDR3 is built from 15 residues. With 6 bases removed from V and 0 bases from J, the gap between germline ends came to 14 bases. CDR3 sequence: CASSPTGGLNTEAFF. CDR3 DNA sequence: TGTGCCAGCTCTCCGACGGGGGGGTTGAACACTGAAGCTTTCTTT.

The CDR3 loop is CATSDRTGVRTDTQYF. In nucleotides, the CDR3 is TGTGCCACCAGTGACCGGACAGGAGTCCGGACAGATACGCAGTATTTT. The V and J genes are TRBV24-1 and TRBJ2-3, with 7 bases fitting TRBD1. The CDR3 covers 16 residues. From germline, CDR1 is KGHDR and CDR2 SFDVKD. Unmatched junction bases numbered 9, after V lost 4 bases and J lost 3 bases.

The chain uses TRBV15 and TRBJ2-5, with D unclear. There are 14 residues in the CDR3. Germline-derived CDR1 and CDR2 are LNHNV and YYDKDF (reference sequence). V was clipped by 1 base and J by 5 bases, with 11 bases between them. CDR3 in DNA: TGTGCCACCAGCAGAGTGCCCGTCGGGGAGACCCAGTACTTC. Protein product: CATSRVPVGETQYF.

This clone was counted once. This rearrangement joins TRBV19 to TRBJ2-2; the D gene is possibly TRBD1 (6 bases). This CDR3 spans 15 amino acids. V lost 7 bases and J lost 4, with 16 bases in between. The germline V gene encodes CDR1 LNHDA and CDR2 SQIVND (reference sequence). DNA for the CDR3: TGTGCCAGTACCTTAGGGCAGGGGACCACCGGGGAGCTGTTTTTT. Amino acids: CASTLGQGTTGELFF.

The chain links TRBV20-1 to TRBJ2-7; 7 bases line up with TRBD2. Germline CDR1 and CDR2: DFQATT and SNEGSKA (reference sequence). The CDR3 covers 11 residues. Losses at the gene ends were 6 bases for V and 5 bases for J; bases not matched to a gene: 4. The CDR3 region is CSAVGRDEQYF. CDR3 DNA: TGCAGTGCGGTAGGGAGGGACGAGCAGTACTTC.

The chain uses TRBV6-5 and TRBJ2-7; 10 nucleotides agree with TRBD1. Germline CDR1 reads MNHEY; CDR2 reads SVGAGI. The CDR3 contains 15 residues. After removal of 6 bases from V and 2 bases from J, the junction contained 7 bases not matched to a gene. The CDR3 here is CASSDRGQVAYEQYF. The CDR3 DNA reads as TGTGCCAGCAGCGACAGGGGGCAAGTGGCCTACGAGCAGTACTTC.

This chain joins TRBV10-3 and TRBJ2-3; perhaps TRBD2 as D (5 bases). This CDR3 has 14 residues. V was trimmed by 5 bases and J by 3 bases, leaving 12 bases between them. Germline V CDR1 and CDR2: ENHRY, SYGVKD. CDR3 in DNA: TGTGCCATCAGTACCGAGGGCTTTACAGATACGCAGTATTTT. Residues: CAISTEGFTDTQYF.

The chain recombines TRBV6-2 or TRBV6-3 with TRBJ1-5; D unresolved. The CDR3 is 14 residues long. Germline V CDR1 and CDR2: MNHEY, SVGEGT. The V end lost 5 bases, the J end lost 0 bases, and 8 bases lay between the germline ends. This CDR3 reads CASSLPYSNQPQHF. CDR3 DNA: TGTGCCAGCAGTCTTCCGTATAGCAATCAGCCCCAGCATTTT.

The chain couples TRBV9 to TRBJ2-7; 7 bases map to TRBD1. The CDR3 covers 14 residues. CDR1 is SGDLS, CDR2 YYNGEE, per germline. V shed 3 bases and J 1 base; nucleotides not matched to a gene: 4. The CDR3 is CASSARDSSYEQYF. For the CDR3, the DNA is TGTGCCAGCAGCGCACGGGACAGTTCCTACGAGCAGTACTTC.

The chain combines TRBV29-1 with TRBJ1-5, with D possibly matching TRBD1 (5 bases). The CDR3 extends over 13 amino acids. Germline V gene sequence: CDR1 SQVTM, CDR2 ANQGSEA. Trimming shortened V by 6 bases and J by 3 bases, and 12 bases separated the two germline ends. DNA of the CDR3: TGCAGCGTGGCCCCGGGACTCAATCAGCCCCAGCATTTT. This encodes CSVAPGLNQPQHF. Complete variable domain (other parts from reference TRBV29-1 and TRBJ1-5): SAVISQKPSRDICQRGTSLTIQCQVDSQVTMMFWYRQQPGQSLTLIATANQGSEATYESGFVIDKFPISRPNLTFSTLTVSNMSPEDSSIYLCSVAPGLNQPQHFGDGTRLSIL.

The chain recombines TRBV2 with TRBJ2-5; D possibly corresponds to TRBD2 (5 bases). This CDR3 spans 13 amino acids. The V gene lost 7 bases and the J gene lost 1 base, with 10 bases spanning the gap. Germline CDR1 SNHLY, CDR2 FYNNEI. The CDR3, as DNA: TGTGCCAGCACTCGCGGGCCCCAAGAGACCCAGTACTTC. Residues: CASTRGPQETQYF.

The chain's CDR3 is CASSSRTGGGTDTQYF. The CDR3 DNA follows: TGTGCCAGCAGCTCGCGGACTGGGGGGGGCACAGATACGCAGTATTTT. The chain couples TRBV5-4 to TRBJ2-3; 7 positions match TRBD2. The CDR3 is 16 residues long. Germline values: CDR1 SGHNT, CDR2 YYREEE (reference sequence). V was pared by 3 bases and J by 1 base, with 8 bases of the junction left unmatched.

The chain couples TRBV18 to TRBJ1-3; D unresolved. Trimming took off 5 bases at V and 0 bases at J, with 11 bases between the two ends. Germline CDR1 reads KGHSH; CDR2 reads LQKENI. CDR3 size: 15 residues. The CDR3 here is CASSTTADSGNTIYF. The CDR3 DNA is TGTGCCAGCTCAACCACGGCGGACTCTGGAAACACCATATATTTT.

The rearrangement links TRBV4-1 to TRBJ1-1; D is unresolved. The ends were cut back, 5 bases at V and 4 bases at J, with 20 bases in the middle. The germline V gene has CDR1 MGHRA and CDR2 YSYEKL. The CDR3 is 16 residues long. CDR3 in amino acids: CASSSPATAEGTEAFF. The CDR3 DNA reads TGCGCCAGCAGCTCCCCAGCTACCGCGGAGGGCACTGAAGCTTTCTTT.

The chain recombines TRBV19 with TRBJ2-7, with 7 positions matching TRBD2. CDR3 length: 13 amino acids. Looked up from germline, CDR1 is LNHDA and CDR2 is SQIVND (reference sequence). Trimming at V came to 9 bases and at J to 5 bases, leaving 10 bases not matched to a gene. In DNA form, the CDR3 reads TGTGCCAGCTCCTTTCTGCGGGGGAACGAGCAGTACTTC. As protein: CASSFLRGNEQYF.

V gene TRBV25-1 combines with J gene TRBJ2-3; 10 bases map to TRBD2. V was clipped by 1 base and J by 5 bases; unmatched bases: 6. CDR3 length: 16 amino acids. Germline assignment: CDR1 MGHDK and CDR2 SYGVNS. As DNA, the CDR3 is TGTGCCAGCAGTGAATCAGGACTAGCGGCCAAAGATACGCAGTATTTT. It yields the protein CASSESGLAAKDTQYF.

V is TRBV4-1 and J is TRBJ1-1; D unresolved. This CDR3 has 13 residues. The V gene's germline CDR1 is MGHRA and CDR2 YSYEKL. Trimming stripped 0 bases from V and 7 bases from J, with 9 bases between. DNA for the CDR3: TGCGCCAGCAGCCAAGAGTGGGCGGGTGAAGCTTTCTTT. Amino acid sequence: CASSQEWAGEAFF.

The V and J genes are TRBV5-1 and TRBJ2-1; TRBD2 matches at 11 bases. Germline V gives CDR1 SGHRS, CDR2 YFSETQ. CDR3 length equals 19 residues. The V gene end was trimmed by 4 bases and the J gene end by 4 bases; junction bases not matched to a gene: 16. The CDR3 nucleotides are TGCGCCAGCAGCCCAGACGCTTTACTAGCGGGGGTACATTACAATGAGCAGTTCTTC. This gives the protein CASSPDALLAGVHYNEQFF.

The chain couples TRBV7-8 to TRBJ2-2, with 8 bases fitting TRBD1. Germline CDR1 reads SGHVS; CDR2 reads FQNEAQ. V lost 5 bases, J lost 1 base, and 3 bases stayed unmatched. This CDR3 is built from 15 residues. CDR3 DNA: TGTGCCAGCAGCCCGACAGGGGTGAACACCGGGGAGCTGTTTTTT. Protein sequence: CASSPTGVNTGELFF.

A single count supports this clone. V is TRBV19 and J is TRBJ2-1; 8 bases map to TRBD1. Germline V gene data show CDR1 as LNHDA and CDR2 as SQIVND (reference sequence). The CDR3 covers 11 residues. The junction had 9 bases not matched to a gene; V was cut back by 9 bases and J by 14 bases. The CDR3 nucleotides read TGTGCCAGCGCGGACAGGGCTAGGGAGTTCTTC. As protein: CASADRAREFF.

The chain links TRBV5-6 to TRBJ2-1; D gene unclear. This CDR3 has 15 amino acids. The V end lost 4 bases, the J end lost 1 base, and 12 bases lay between the germline ends. The germline CDR1 and CDR2 sequences are SGHDT and YYEEEE. CDR3 nucleotide sequence: TGTGCCAGCAGCGTCCCGAGTGAGTCCTACAATGAGCAGTTCTTC. Translating it yields CASSVPSESYNEQFF.